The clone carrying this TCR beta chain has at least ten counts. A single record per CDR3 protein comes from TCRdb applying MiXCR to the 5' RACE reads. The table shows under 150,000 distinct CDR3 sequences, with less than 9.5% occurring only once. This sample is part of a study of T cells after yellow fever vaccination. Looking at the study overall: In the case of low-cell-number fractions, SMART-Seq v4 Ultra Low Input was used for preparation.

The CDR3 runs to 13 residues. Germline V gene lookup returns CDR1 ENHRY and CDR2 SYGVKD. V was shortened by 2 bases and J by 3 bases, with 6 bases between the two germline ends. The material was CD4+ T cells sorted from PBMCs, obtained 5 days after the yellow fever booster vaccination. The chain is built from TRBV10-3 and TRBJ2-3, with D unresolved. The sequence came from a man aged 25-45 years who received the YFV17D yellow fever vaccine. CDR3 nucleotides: TGTGCCATCAGTGAGCCGAGTACAGATACGCAGTATTTT. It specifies CAISEPSTDTQYF.